A selection of T cell receptor beta chains follows, all from one sample in a study of response to subunit inactivated influenza vaccine. TCRdb itself ran the RT-PCR reads through MiXCR, one entry per CDR3 protein. The profile covers 150,000 or so distinct CDR3 sequences, with 9.5% to 12% appearing a single time and around 40% taken by the ten largest. Specimen: CD8+ T cells sorted from PBMCs, collected about 24 months after vaccination. The receptor set was obtained from a man in his fifties or sixties who received an inactivated influenza vaccine. Both conserved end residues are part of each CDR3. Each record gives: J gene, D gene, clone size, V gene, CDR3 DNA, CDR3 protein. The D gene is left open where the match is weak. Clone size, where shown, is once, few, many, or a class for clones that have expanded.

>TRBJ2-1|.|few|TRBV7-2
TGTGCCAGCAGCTTAGGAGATGTAATAGTCTACAATGAGCAGTTCTTC
CASSLGDVIVYNEQFF
>TRBJ2-3|.|few|TRBV19
TGTGCCAGTAGTCCCCGACAGGACACAGATACGCAGTATTTT
CASSPRQDTDTQYF
>TRBJ2-3|.|.|TRBV5-5
TGTGCCAGCAGCGGTAGCCGGGGCCTCGCCTCAGATACGCAGTATTTT
CASSGSRGLASDTQYF
>TRBJ2-7|.|.|TRBV6-5
TGTGCCAGCAGCTTACGGGGAGCCTACGAGCAGTACTTC
CASSLRGAYEQYF
>TRBJ2-7|TRBD1|few|TRBV6-6
TGTGCCAGCGGAGAGTACAGGGGGTACGAGCAGTACTTC
CASGEYRGYEQYF
>TRBJ2-1|TRBD2|few|TRBV29-1
TGCAGCGTTTACACTAGCGGGGGCAATGAGCAGTTCTTC
CSVYTSGGNEQFF
>TRBJ2-2|.|few|TRBV7-2
TGTGCCAGCAGCTTAGTTTGGACAATTAACACCGGGGAGCTGTTTTTT
CASSLVWTINTGELFF
>TRBJ2-7|TRBD2|many|TRBV2
TGTGCCAGCAGTGAAGTCCGAGGACTAGCGGGAGGCGAGCAGTACTTC
CASSEVRGLAGGEQYF
>TRBJ2-2|.|.|TRBV19
TGTGCCAGTAGTATAGATTCCGGGGCCGGGGAGCTGTTTTTT
CASSIDSGAGELFF
>TRBJ2-2|.|.|TRBV29-1
TGCAGCGTGGACCCGGGAGAGCGAACCGGGGAGCTGTTTTTT
CSVDPGERTGELFF
>TRBJ2-7|TRBD2|many|TRBV20-1
TGCAGTGCTAGAGATGGGGCGGGAGTCTGGTACGAGCAGTACTTC
CSARDGAGVWYEQYF
>TRBJ2-3|TRBD2|many|TRBV20-1
TGCAGTGCAGCCCCCGGGACTAGCGGGAGTCGCACAGATACGCAGTATTTT
CSAAPGTSGSRTDTQYF
>TRBJ2-7|.|many|TRBV3-1
TGTGCCAGCAGCCAAGAAGGATTTCGGCAGAACCTCCTCGAGCAGTACTTC
CASSQEGFRQNLLEQYF
>TRBJ2-2|.|.|TRBV20-1
TGCAGTGCTAGGGGCGCGAACACCGGGGAGCTGTTTTTT
CSARGANTGELFF
>TRBJ2-5|TRBD1|.|TRBV2
TGTGCCAGCAGCGGCCAGGGGGCGGAGACCCAGTACTTC
CASSGQGAETQYF
>TRBJ2-7|.|.|TRBV7-9
TGTGCCAGCAGCCATCTACAGGCTGACTACGAGCAGTACTTC
CASSHLQADYEQYF
>TRBJ2-2|.|few|TRBV15
TGTGCCACCAGCAGAGGGAGGGGGAGCGGGGAGCTGTTTTTT
CATSRGRGSGELFF
>TRBJ2-7|TRBD1|many|TRBV20-1
TGCAGTGCTAGGGGCTCCGGACAGGGGATTGACGAGCAGTACTTC
CSARGSGQGIDEQYF
>TRBJ2-1|TRBD2|many|TRBV20-1
TGCAGTGCTAGATCCGGGACTAGCGGGAGATCCCTTTACAATGAGCAGTTCTTC
CSARSGTSGRSLYNEQFF
>TRBJ2-5|TRBD1|.|TRBV7-9
TGTGCCAGCAGCCCCAACAGGGGGCTCAATCGAGAGACCCAGTACTTC
CASSPNRGLNRETQYF
>TRBJ2-1|.|many|TRBV20-1
TGCAGTTTACCCCCCCGGGACGGCACCTACAATGAGCAGTTCTTC
CSLPPRDGTYNEQFF
>TRBJ2-7|.|few|TRBV9
TGTGCCAGCAGCGTAGGTGGGACGGGCCTTGGGGAGCAGTACTTC
CASSVGGTGLGEQYF
>TRBJ2-7|.|.|TRBV28
TGTGCCAGCCGGGACCCCTCCTACGAGCAGTACTTC
CASRDPSYEQYF
>TRBJ2-1|TRBD2|.|TRBV12-3/TRBV12-4
TGTGCCAGCATGGGGGTAGGAGCGGGAGGGAACAATGAGCAGTTCTTC
CASMGVGAGGNNEQFF
>TRBJ1-5|TRBD1|few|TRBV12-3/TRBV12-4
TGTGCCAGCAGTTTAAGGTCCCAGGGGGCTGGGCAGCCCCAGCATTTT
CASSLRSQGAGQPQHF
>TRBJ1-3|.|many|TRBV4-1
TGCGCCAGCAGCCTAACCGTGGACTCTGGAAACACCATATATTTT
CASSLTVDSGNTIYF
>TRBJ2-5|TRBD2|.|TRBV11-2
TGTGCCAGCAGCTTCGACGCTCGAGCGGGGAAAGAGACCCAGTACTTC
CASSFDARAGKETQYF
>TRBJ2-7|.|few|TRBV7-6
TGTGCCAGCAGCTTAGGGTCCCGCTACGAGCAGTACTTC
CASSLGSRYEQYF
>TRBJ2-3|TRBD2|few|TRBV20-1
TGCAGTGCTAGAGGCGGTAGCGGGGGGGCTACAGATACGCAGTATTTT
CSARGGSGGATDTQYF
>TRBJ2-3|TRBD1|few|TRBV7-9
TGTGCCAGCAGCTGGAAGGGACAGGGCACAGATACGCAGTATTTT
CASSWKGQGTDTQYF
>TRBJ2-3|.|.|TRBV28
TGTGCCAGCAGTTTACCAGGGGCCCCAGATACGCAGTATTTT
CASSLPGAPDTQYF
>TRBJ2-7|TRBD1|many|TRBV27
TGTGCCAGCAGGGAATTATGGGACAGGGGCCACGAGCAGTACTTC
CASRELWDRGHEQYF
>TRBJ2-1|TRBD2|.|TRBV9
TGTGCCAGCAGCGCCGGACTAGCGGGCCCCATCAATGAGCAGTTCTTC
CASSAGLAGPINEQFF
>TRBJ1-4|TRBD1|few|TRBV4-3
TGCGCCAGCAGCCAGGAGGGGACAGGAGAAGGAAAACTGTTTTTT
CASSQEGTGEGKLFF
>TRBJ2-7|.|.|TRBV5-1
TGCGCCAGCAGCTCATGGACGGGGACCTACGAGCAGTACTTC
CASSSWTGTYEQYF
>TRBJ2-2|.|.|TRBV2
TGTGCCAGCAGTGACCAGGGAGGCACCGGGGAGCTGTTTTTT
CASSDQGGTGELFF
>TRBJ2-2|TRBD1|.|TRBV12-3/TRBV12-4
TGTGCCAGCAGCTTGGCCGGGACAGCGACCGGGGAGCTGTTTTTT
CASSLAGTATGELFF
>TRBJ2-7|TRBD1|many|TRBV9
TGTGCCAGCAGCGCAGGGGGCGAATACGAGCAGTACTTC
CASSAGGEYEQYF
>TRBJ2-1|.|many|TRBV28
TGTGCCAGCAGTTTAACGCTCCAGAGCTCCTACAATGAGCAGTTCTTC
CASSLTLQSSYNEQFF
>TRBJ2-7|.|many|TRBV9
TGTGCCAGCAGCCCCGGGACTGGACGAAACGAGCAGTACTTC
CASSPGTGRNEQYF
>TRBJ1-3|.|few|TRBV4-2
TGTGCCAGCAGCCCTAGACAGGCCCTCAACTCTGGAAACACCATATATTTT
CASSPRQALNSGNTIYF
>TRBJ2-1|.|few|TRBV14
TGTGCCAGCAGCCAAATGGGGGGACCCTACAATGAGCAGTTCTTC
CASSQMGGPYNEQFF
>TRBJ2-1|.|many|TRBV6-5
TGTGCCAGCAGTTACTCGATAGGCGGCTACAATGAGCAGTTCTTC
CASSYSIGGYNEQFF
>TRBJ2-7|.|.|TRBV28
TGTGCCAGCAGTTTACCGGGCCGCGAGCAGTACTTC
CASSLPGREQYF
>TRBJ2-1|.|.|TRBV7-6
TGTGCCAGCAGCTTAAACGGGGTCTCCTACAATGAGCAGTTCTTC
CASSLNGVSYNEQFF
>TRBJ2-5|.|.|TRBV7-9
TGTGCCAGCAGCTTAAAGTGGGAGACCCAGTACTTC
CASSLKWETQYF
>TRBJ1-4|TRBD1|few|TRBV15
TGTGCCACCAGCAGTGAACGTACAGGGGGAAGCTACGAAAAACTGTTTTTT
CATSSERTGGSYEKLFF
>TRBJ2-3|.|many|TRBV30
TGTGCCTGGGACGGTCAAGATACGCAGTATTTT
CAWDGQDTQYF
>TRBJ1-2|.|.|TRBV24-1
TGTGCCACCAGTGTCGGGGGTAACTATGGCTACACCTTC
CATSVGGNYGYTF
>TRBJ2-1|.|many|TRBV3-1
TGTGCCAGCAGCCAAGATCTCGGACTCTCGTACAATGAGCAGTTCTTC
CASSQDLGLSYNEQFF